These T cell receptor beta chains were read from a single sample in a study of blood T cell repertoires in COVID-19. Here immunoSEQ multiplex PCR was the method, and the copy in TCRdb shows in-frame clones only, minus some. The sample lists over 250,000 clones; 90% to 95% were seen once. The sample was peripheral blood. These TCRs come from a woman aged 25 to 39 with COVID-19, enrolled during active disease. Both conserved end residues are part of each CDR3. Fields, in order: J gene, V gene, clone size, D gene, CDR3 DNA, CDR3 protein. The D gene is left open where the match is weak. Not every row has a clone size; where given, it reads once, few, many or a size class.

TRBJ1-1	TRBV4-1	NA	NA	TGCGCCAGCAGCCAAAGATCGAGGGCCACTGAAGCTTTCTTT	CASSQRSRATEAFF
TRBJ1-1	TRBV29-1	NA	TRBD1	TGCAGCGTTGAAGTCGACTCAGACAGGGGCTATAGTGAAGCTTTCTTT	CSVEVDSDRGYSEAFF
TRBJ1-1	TRBV19	NA	TRBD1	TGTGCCAGTAGTTATGGCAGGGGGCTCGACACTGAAGCTTTCTTT	CASSYGRGLDTEAFF
TRBJ1-2	TRBV5-1	NA	TRBD1	TGCGCCAGCACCAATACAGGGGACGTCTATGGCTACACCTTC	CASTNTGDVYGYTF
TRBJ2-3	TRBV7-9	NA	NA	TGTGCCAGCAGCCTTGACGGGGTAAGAGGCACAGATACGCAGTATTTT	CASSLDGVRGTDTQYF
TRBJ1-1	TRBV14	NA	NA	TGTGCCAGCAGCCTTCAGGGCGCTGAAGCTTTCTTT	CASSLQGAEAFF
TRBJ1-6	TRBV7-9	NA	TRBD1	TGTGCCAGCAGCTTAACTCGACAGGGATCACCCCTCCACTTT	CASSLTRQGSPLHF
TRBJ2-1	TRBV11-3	once	TRBD1	TGTGCCAGCAGCCAAGGGACAGGGCCCTACAATGAGCAGTTCTTC	CASSQGTGPYNEQFF
TRBJ2-1	TRBV27	NA	TRBD2	TGTGCCAGCAGTTTCCTAGCGGGAGAATTGTTCTTC	CASSFLAGELFF
TRBJ1-2	TRBV7-9	NA	NA	TGTGCCAGCAGCTTAGGACAGAGCGATGGCTACACCTTC	CASSLGQSDGYTF